The next 20 T cell receptor beta chains were all read from a single sample in a study of blood T cell repertoires in COVID-19. Generated by immunoSEQ multiplex PCR, the TCRdb table keeps only in-frame clones and is missing some. Of over 15,000 clones listed, roughly 85% are singletons. Sample: peripheral blood. All receptors come from a man older than 75 with acute or convalescent COVID-19.

The rearrangement joins TRBV2 to TRBJ2-2, with 8 bases lining up with TRBD2. CDR1 SNHLY and CDR2 FYNNEI come from the germline V gene. The CDR3 is 14 amino acids. The J segment lost 6 bases and the V segment lost 7 bases, leaving 7 bases of the junction unmatched. The CDR3 here is CASTGLVLAGELFF. In nucleotides, the CDR3 is TGTGCCAGCACGGGACTAGTTCTTGCCGGGGAGCTGTTTTTT.

This CDR3 reads CAWSVQQETQYF. In nucleotides, the CDR3 is TGTGCCTGGAGTGTACAGCAAGAGACCCAGTACTTC. The chain links TRBV30 to TRBJ2-5; no definite D call. V was trimmed by 0 bases and J by 2 bases, leaving 4 bases between them. The CDR3 sequence is 12 residues long. Germline CDR1 is GTSNPN and CDR2 is SVGIG (reference sequence).

As DNA, the CDR3 is TGCAGTGCTAGTCGGCGGAGACCCTACAATGAGCAGTTCTTC. As protein: CSASRRRPYNEQFF. V and J are TRBV20-1 and TRBJ2-1; D gene unclear. The CDR3 has 14 residues. V gave up 3 bases and J gave up 2 bases, with 11 bases separating them. The V gene's germline CDR1 is DFQATT and CDR2 SNEGSKA (reference sequence).

This chain uses TRBV28 with TRBJ1-1; maybe TRBD1 (5 bases). Trimming cost V 3 bases and J 0 bases, with 8 bases left between them. CDR1 MDHEN and CDR2 SYDVKM come from the germline V gene. There are 14 residues in the CDR3. CDR3 loop: CASSFWGMNTEAFF. CDR3 nucleotides: TGTGCCAGCAGTTTCTGGGGCATGAACACTGAAGCTTTCTTT.

This chain links TRBV9 with TRBJ1-6; 8 nucleotides match TRBD1. The CDR3 covers 15 residues. The germline CDR1 and CDR2 sequences are SGDLS and YYNGEE. V shed 4 bases and J 10 bases; nucleotides not matched to a gene: 10. CDR3 amino acids: CASSLLGQGESPLHF. CDR3 nucleotides: TGTGCCAGCAGCTTATTAGGACAGGGTGAATCACCCCTCCACTTT.

A single count supports this clone. The chain combines TRBV6-1 with TRBJ1-5, with no clear D. Germline CDR1 and CDR2: MNHNS and SASEGT. CDR3 size: 18 residues. Deletions cut 3 bases from V and 9 bases from J, with 27 bases between. The CDR3: CASSDGLGSLSQGWPQHF. The CDR3 DNA sequence: TGTGCCAGCAGTGACGGGTTAGGCAGCTTGAGCCAAGGCTGGCCCCAGCATTTT.

The chain has TRBV3-1 (or the pseudogene TRBV3-2) and TRBJ2-1; 7 bases map to TRBD1. Per the germline V gene, CDR1 is LGHDT and CDR2 is YNNKEL (reference sequence). The CDR3 length is 15 residues. Trimming took 5 bases from V and 3 from J; bases not matched to a gene: 7. CDR3 DNA: TGTGCCAGCAGCGCCGAGGGGGCGAACTACAATGAGCAGTTCTTC. It translates to CASSAEGANYNEQFF.

The CDR3 loop reads CAWTLQQGTNYGYTF. CDR3 coding DNA: TGTGCCTGGACATTACAACAGGGAACTAACTATGGCTACACCTTC. This chain joins TRBV30 and TRBJ1-2; a possible D gene is TRBD1 (6 bases). V lost 4 bases and J 0 bases, leaving 15 bases between the germline ends. The length of the CDR3 is 15 residues. CDR1 and CDR2 from the germline V gene are GTSNPN and SVGIG (reference sequence).

The V gene is TRBV28, the J gene TRBJ2-1; possibly TRBD1 for D (6 bases). Trimming took off 5 bases at V and 6 bases at J, with 11 bases between the two ends. The germline gives CDR1 MDHEN, CDR2 SYDVKM. This CDR3 contains 13 residues. CDR3 region: CASSRDIVNEQFF. The CDR3 coding sequence is TGTGCCAGCAGTCGGGACATCGTCAATGAGCAGTTCTTC.

The V and J genes are TRBV3-1 (or the pseudogene TRBV3-2) and TRBJ1-5; no reliable D call. Looked up from germline, CDR1 is LGHDT and CDR2 is YNNKEL (reference sequence). CDR3 length: 14 amino acids. V gave up 0 bases and J gave up 9 bases, with 12 bases separating them. The CDR3 DNA follows: TGTGCCAGCAGCCAAGAGGGCGGCGGGCGGCCCCAGCATTTT. The encoded protein is CASSQEGGGRPQHF.

The J gene is TRBJ2-1, the V gene TRBV19, with D perhaps matching TRBD1 (5 bases). Between the trimmed V and J ends, which lost 1 base and 6 bases, there was a span of 13 bases. CDR1 is LNHDA and CDR2 is SQIVND in the germline V gene (reference sequence). The CDR3 spans 15 residues. The CDR3 reads CASSIVPGLSNEQFF. In DNA form, the CDR3 reads TGTGCCAGTAGTATAGTGCCAGGGTTAAGCAATGAGCAGTTCTTC.

The V call is TRBV27, the J call TRBJ2-7; D possibly corresponds to TRBD2 (7 bases). The germline V gene has CDR1 MNHEY and CDR2 SMNVEV (reference sequence). This CDR3 has 15 amino acids. With 10 bases removed from V and 1 base from J, the gap between germline ends came to 20 bases. The CDR3 loop reads CATMGWEGGSYEQYF. DNA of the CDR3: TGTGCCACAATGGGATGGGAGGGGGGGTCCTACGAGCAGTACTTC.

V and J are TRBV24-1 and TRBJ2-5; tentative D call: TRBD1 (6 bases). The germline V gene encodes CDR1 KGHDR and CDR2 SFDVKD. V was trimmed by 7 bases and J by 2 bases, leaving 16 bases between them. The CDR3 has 15 amino acids. The CDR3 nucleotides are TGTGCCACCAGCGCCGCATCTGACAGGCAAGAGACCCAGTACTTC. This gives the protein CATSAASDRQETQYF.

This chain links TRBV19 with TRBJ2-2; 14 bases are a match to TRBD2. The CDR3 contains 17 residues. Germline values: CDR1 LNHDA, CDR2 SQIVND (reference sequence). Trimming at V came to 5 bases and at J to 5 bases, leaving 7 bases not matched to a gene. CDR3 coding DNA: TGTGCCAGTAGTGTGACTAGCGGGGGGGCCTTGACCGGGGAGCTGTTTTTT. It encodes CASSVTSGGALTGELFF.

The chain links TRBV30 to TRBJ2-7, with D uncertain. With 0 bases removed from V and 0 bases from J, the gap between germline ends came to 12 bases. Germline V CDR1 and CDR2: GTSNPN, SVGIG (reference sequence). The CDR3 runs 15 residues. CDR3 DNA: TGTGCCTGGAGTGTAAAATCCGGCGGCTCCTACGAGCAGTACTTC. This gives the protein CAWSVKSGGSYEQYF.

The rearrangement links TRBV6-2 or TRBV6-3 to TRBJ2-1; TRBD2 matches at 8 bases. The CDR3 consists of 14 residues. V dropped 2 bases and J dropped 7; count of bases not matched to a gene: 4. The V gene's germline CDR1 is MNHEY and CDR2 SVGEGT. The CDR3 region has the DNA TGTGCCAGCAGTTACACCGGGGGGGTTAATGAGCAGTTCTTC. As protein: CASSYTGGVNEQFF.

The rearrangement uses TRBV6-5 and TRBJ2-7; D might be TRBD1 (6 bases). The CDR3 is 13 amino acids. CDR1 and CDR2 from the germline V gene are MNHEY and SVGAGI. The V and J ends lost 8 bases and 1 base respectively, with 12 bases between them. The DNA of the CDR3 is TGTGCCAGCTGGGGGCACGAGTCCTACGAGCAGTACTTC. Translation gives CASWGHESYEQYF.

This chain links TRBV5-1 with TRBJ1-1; 8 nucleotides agree with TRBD1. V shed 4 bases and J 5 bases; nucleotides not matched to a gene: 10. The germline V gene has CDR1 SGHRS and CDR2 YFSETQ. The CDR3 loop spans 15 amino acids. The DNA for the CDR3 is TGCGCCAGCAGCCCCTCCGGACAGGGAGGAACTGAAGCTTTCTTT. It translates to CASSPSGQGGTEAFF.

In this sample, this clone turned up once. The rearrangement links TRBV5-4 to TRBJ1-2; no firm D call. CDR3 size: 16 residues. V was clipped by 4 bases and J by 0 bases, with 16 bases between them. Germline loops: CDR1 SGHNT, CDR2 YYREEE (reference sequence). CDR3 residues: CASSPGSSRTNYGYTF. The CDR3 nucleotides read TGTGCCAGCAGCCCGGGGAGCAGCAGGACTAACTATGGCTACACCTTC.

This chain uses TRBV28 with TRBJ1-2; D is ambiguous. V lost 6 bases and J 5 bases, leaving 16 bases between the germline ends. This CDR3 contains 14 residues. Germline values: CDR1 MDHEN, CDR2 SYDVKM. CDR3 loop: CASREIQPRYGYTF. DNA for the CDR3: TGTGCCAGCAGAGAGATACAGCCAAGGTATGGCTACACCTTC.